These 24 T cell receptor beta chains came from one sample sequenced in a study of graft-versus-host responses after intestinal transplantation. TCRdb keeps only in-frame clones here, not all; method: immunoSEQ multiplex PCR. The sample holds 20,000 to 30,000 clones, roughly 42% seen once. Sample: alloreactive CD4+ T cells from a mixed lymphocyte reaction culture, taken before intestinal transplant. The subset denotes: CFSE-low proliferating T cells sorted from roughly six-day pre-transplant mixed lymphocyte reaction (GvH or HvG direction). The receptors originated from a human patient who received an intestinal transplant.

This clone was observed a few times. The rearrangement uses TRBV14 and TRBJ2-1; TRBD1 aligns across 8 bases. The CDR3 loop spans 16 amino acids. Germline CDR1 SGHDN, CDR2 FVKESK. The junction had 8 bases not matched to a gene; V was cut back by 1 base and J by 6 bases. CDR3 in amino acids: CASSQVGQGRANEQFF. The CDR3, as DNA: TGTGCCAGCAGCCAAGTAGGACAGGGTAGGGCCAATGAGCAGTTCTTC.

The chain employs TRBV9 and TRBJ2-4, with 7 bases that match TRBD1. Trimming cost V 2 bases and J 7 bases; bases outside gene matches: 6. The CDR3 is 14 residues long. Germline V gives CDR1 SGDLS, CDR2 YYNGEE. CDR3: CASSVGDSLNIQYF. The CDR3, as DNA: TGTGCCAGCAGCGTTGGGGACAGTTTGAACATTCAGTACTTC.

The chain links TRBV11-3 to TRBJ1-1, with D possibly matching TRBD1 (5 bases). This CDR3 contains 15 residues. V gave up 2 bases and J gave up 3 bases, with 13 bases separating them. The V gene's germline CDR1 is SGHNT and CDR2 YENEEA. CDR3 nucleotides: TGTGCCAGCAGCTTATTCGGTACGGGGGACACTGAAGCTTTCTTT. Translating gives CASSLFGTGDTEAFF.

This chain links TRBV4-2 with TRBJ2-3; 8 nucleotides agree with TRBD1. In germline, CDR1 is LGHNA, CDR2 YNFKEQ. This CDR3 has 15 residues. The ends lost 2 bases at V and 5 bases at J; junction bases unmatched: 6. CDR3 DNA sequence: TGTGCCAGCAGCCAAAATCCGACAGGGGTAGATACGCAGTATTTT. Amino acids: CASSQNPTGVDTQYF.

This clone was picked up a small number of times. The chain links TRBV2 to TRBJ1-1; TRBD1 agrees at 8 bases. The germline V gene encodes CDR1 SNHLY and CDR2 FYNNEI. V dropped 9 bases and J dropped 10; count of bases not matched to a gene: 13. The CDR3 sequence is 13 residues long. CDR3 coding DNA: TGTGCCAGTTCAGGGGGCGCGGCACGGGCAGCTTTCTTT. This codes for CASSGGAARAAFF.

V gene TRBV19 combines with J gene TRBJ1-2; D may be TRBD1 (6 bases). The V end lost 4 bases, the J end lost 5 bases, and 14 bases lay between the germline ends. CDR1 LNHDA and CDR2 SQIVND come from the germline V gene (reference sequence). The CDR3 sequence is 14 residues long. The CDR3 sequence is CASSKTGTGYGYTF. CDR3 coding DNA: TGTGCCAGTAGTAAAACAGGGACGGGGTATGGCTACACCTTC.

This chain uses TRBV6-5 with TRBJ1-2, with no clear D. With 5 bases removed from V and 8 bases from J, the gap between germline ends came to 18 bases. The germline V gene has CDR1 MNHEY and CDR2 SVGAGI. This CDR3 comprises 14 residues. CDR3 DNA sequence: TGTGCCAGCAGTCCGACCCCCAGAGGAGGGGGCTACACCTTC. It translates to CASSPTPRGGGYTF.

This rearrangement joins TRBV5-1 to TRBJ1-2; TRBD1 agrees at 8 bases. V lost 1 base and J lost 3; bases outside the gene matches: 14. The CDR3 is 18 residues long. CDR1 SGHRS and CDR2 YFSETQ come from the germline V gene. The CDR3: CASSLQRQGSWEYYGYTF. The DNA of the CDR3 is TGCGCCAGCAGCTTGCAACGACAGGGGTCGTGGGAATACTATGGCTACACCTTC.

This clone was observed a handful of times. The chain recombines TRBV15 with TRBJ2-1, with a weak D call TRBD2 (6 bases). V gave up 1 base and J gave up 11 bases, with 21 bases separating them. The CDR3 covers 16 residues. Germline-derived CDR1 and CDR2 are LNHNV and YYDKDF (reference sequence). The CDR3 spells CATSRVRDSPPTQQFF. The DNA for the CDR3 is TGTGCCACCAGCAGAGTTCGGGACTCCCCCCCTACACAGCAGTTCTTC.

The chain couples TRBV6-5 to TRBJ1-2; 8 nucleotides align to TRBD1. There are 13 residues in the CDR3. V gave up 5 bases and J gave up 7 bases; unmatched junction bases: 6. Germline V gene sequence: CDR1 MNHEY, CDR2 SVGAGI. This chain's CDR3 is CASSRTGGGGYTF. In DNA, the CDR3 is TGTGCCAGCAGTAGAACAGGGGGTGGTGGCTACACCTTC.

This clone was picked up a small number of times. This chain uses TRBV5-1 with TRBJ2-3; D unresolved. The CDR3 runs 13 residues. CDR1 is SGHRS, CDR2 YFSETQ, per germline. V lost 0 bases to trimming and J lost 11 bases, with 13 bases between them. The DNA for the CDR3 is TGCGCCAGCAGCTTGGACCCTTCCTACGGGCAGTATTTT. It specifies CASSLDPSYGQYF. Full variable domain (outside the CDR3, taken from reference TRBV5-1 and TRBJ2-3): KAGVTQTPRYLIKTRGQQVTLSCSPISGHRSVSWYQQTPGQGLQFLFEYFSETQRNKGNFPGRFSGRQFSNSRSEMNVSTLELGDSALYLCASSLDPSYGQYFGPGTRLTVL.

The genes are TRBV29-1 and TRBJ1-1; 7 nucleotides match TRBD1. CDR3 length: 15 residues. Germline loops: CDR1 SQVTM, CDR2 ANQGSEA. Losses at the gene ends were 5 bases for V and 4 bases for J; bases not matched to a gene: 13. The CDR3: CSVIRAGGLGTEAFF. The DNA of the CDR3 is TGCAGCGTTATTAGGGCAGGGGGATTGGGCACTGAAGCTTTCTTT.

CDR3: CASSSGGGPENEQFF. Here the CDR3 DNA reads TGTGCCAGTAGTAGCGGCGGGGGGCCGGAGAATGAGCAGTTCTTC. The chain combines TRBV19 with TRBJ2-1; 8 bases are a match to TRBD2. Germline V gene sequence: CDR1 LNHDA, CDR2 SQIVND (reference sequence). Trimming took 4 bases from V and 7 from J; bases not matched to a gene: 9. CDR3 size: 15 residues. Together with reference TRBV19 and TRBJ2-1, the CDR3 gives the full variable domain: DGGITQSPKYLFRKEGQNVTLSCEQNLNHDAMYWYRQDPGQGLRLIYYSQIVNDFQKGDIAEGYSVSREKKESFPLTVTSAQKNPTAFYLCASSSGGGPENEQFFGPGTRLTVL.

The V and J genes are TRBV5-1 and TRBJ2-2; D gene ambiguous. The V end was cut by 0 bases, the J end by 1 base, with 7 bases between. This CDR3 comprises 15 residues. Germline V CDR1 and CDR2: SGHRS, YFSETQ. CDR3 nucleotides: TGCGCCAGCAGCTTGGAACCGGGGAACACCGGGGAGCTGTTTTTT. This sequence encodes CASSLEPGNTGELFF.

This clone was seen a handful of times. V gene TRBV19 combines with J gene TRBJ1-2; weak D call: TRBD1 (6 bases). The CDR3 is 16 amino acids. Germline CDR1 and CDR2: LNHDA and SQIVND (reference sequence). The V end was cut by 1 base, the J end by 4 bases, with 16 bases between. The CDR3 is CASSIGVVGGPYGYTF. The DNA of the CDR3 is TGTGCCAGTAGTATAGGAGTTGTTGGGGGCCCCTATGGCTACACCTTC.

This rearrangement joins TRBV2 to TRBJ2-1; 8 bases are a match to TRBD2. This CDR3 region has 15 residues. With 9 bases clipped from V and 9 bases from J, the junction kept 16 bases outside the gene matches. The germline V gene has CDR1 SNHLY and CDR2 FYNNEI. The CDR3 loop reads CASEVGLATWGEQFF. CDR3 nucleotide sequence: TGTGCCAGTGAAGTAGGACTAGCTACTTGGGGTGAGCAGTTCTTC.

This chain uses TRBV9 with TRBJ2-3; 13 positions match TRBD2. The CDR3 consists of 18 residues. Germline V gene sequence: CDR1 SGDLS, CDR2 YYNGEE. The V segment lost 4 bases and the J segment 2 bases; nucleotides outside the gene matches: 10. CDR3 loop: CASSPGTSGARNTDTQYF. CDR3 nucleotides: TGTGCCAGCAGCCCAGGGACTAGCGGGGCTAGGAACACAGATACGCAGTATTTT.

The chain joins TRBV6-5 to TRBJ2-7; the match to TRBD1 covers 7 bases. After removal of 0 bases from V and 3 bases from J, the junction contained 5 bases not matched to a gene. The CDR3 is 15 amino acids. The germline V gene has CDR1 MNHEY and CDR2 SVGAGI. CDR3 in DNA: TGTGCCAGCAGTTACTCGGACAGGCCATACTACGAGCAGTACTTC. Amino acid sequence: CASSYSDRPYYEQYF.

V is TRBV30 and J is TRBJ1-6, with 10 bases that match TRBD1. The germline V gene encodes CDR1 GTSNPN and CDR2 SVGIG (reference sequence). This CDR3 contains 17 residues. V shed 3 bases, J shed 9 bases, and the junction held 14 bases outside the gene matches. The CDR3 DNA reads TGTGCCTGGAGGGATTGGCCCACCGGGACAGGGGCTTCACCCCTCCACTTT. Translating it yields CAWRDWPTGTGASPLHF.

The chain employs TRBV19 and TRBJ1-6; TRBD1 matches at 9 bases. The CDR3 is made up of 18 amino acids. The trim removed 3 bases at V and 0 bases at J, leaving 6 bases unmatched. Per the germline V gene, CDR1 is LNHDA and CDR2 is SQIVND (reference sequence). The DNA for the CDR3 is TGTGCCAGTAGTATCCTCGGGACAGGGAGCTCCTATAATTCACCCCTCCACTTT. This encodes CASSILGTGSSYNSPLHF.

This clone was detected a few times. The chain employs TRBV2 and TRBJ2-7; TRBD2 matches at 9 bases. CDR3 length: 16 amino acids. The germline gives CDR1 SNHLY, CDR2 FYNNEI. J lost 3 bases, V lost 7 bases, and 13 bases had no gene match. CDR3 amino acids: CASNWGGGAVVYEQYF. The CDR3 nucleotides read TGTGCCAGCAATTGGGGCGGGGGGGCCGTTGTCTACGAGCAGTACTTC.

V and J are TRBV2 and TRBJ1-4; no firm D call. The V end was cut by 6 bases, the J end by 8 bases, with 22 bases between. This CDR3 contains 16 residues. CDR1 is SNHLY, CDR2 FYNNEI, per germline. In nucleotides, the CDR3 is TGTGCCAGCAGCTCTACTCACAGCTCTAAAAAGGAAAAACTGTTTTTT. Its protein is CASSSTHSSKKEKLFF.

The CDR3 coding sequence is TGTGCCAGCTCACCCCTAGCGGGCATTAGCACAGATACGCAGTATTTT. Translation: CASSPLAGISTDTQYF. The chain joins TRBV18 to TRBJ2-3, with 8 bases identical to TRBD2. V shed 3 bases and J 0 bases; nucleotides not matched to a gene: 5. Germline values: CDR1 KGHSH, CDR2 LQKENI. This CDR3 comprises 16 residues. Complete variable domain (other parts from reference TRBV18 and TRBJ2-3): NAGVMQNPRHLVRRRGQEARLRCSPMKGHSHVYWYRQLPEEGLKFMVYLQKENIIDESGMPKERFSAEFPKEGPSILRIQQVVRGDSAAYFCASSPLAGISTDTQYFGPGTRLTVL.

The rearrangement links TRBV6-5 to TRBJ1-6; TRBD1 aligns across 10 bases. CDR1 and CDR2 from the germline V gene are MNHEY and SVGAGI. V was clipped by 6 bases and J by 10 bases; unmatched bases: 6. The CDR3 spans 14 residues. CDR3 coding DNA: TGTGCCAGCAGCCGGACAGGGGGTGGCTCACCCCTCCACTTT. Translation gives CASSRTGGGSPLHF.